This is a list of T cell receptor beta chains from one sample in a study of T-cell memory formation after mild COVID-19. From the 5' RACE reads, TCRdb called clonotypes with MiXCR, one entry per CDR3 protein. The table has around 220,000 distinct CDR3 sequences, approximately 16% seen once. Sequenced input: PBMCs or a T cell subset sorted from them (not recorded which). Every receptor here comes from a man younger than 35 who had mild COVID-19 (a few samples of this study predate the infection). Cell type and time point are not known. CDR3s include the opening cysteine and the closing phenylalanine or tryptophan. The order of the fields is D gene, J gene, clone size, V gene, CDR3 DNA, CDR3 protein. D genes are given only for firm matches. Clone size is given for some rows only: seen once, a few or many times, or a class if the clone is expanded.

D: .; J: TRBJ2-1; size: .; V: TRBV5-1; DNA: TGCGCCAGCAGCTTGGCCCCCGGACGGACTCCAAGCTCCTACAATGAGCAGTTCTTC; CDR3: CASSLAPGRTPSSYNEQFF
D: .; J: TRBJ2-1; size: .; V: TRBV3-1; DNA: TGTGCCAGCAGCCAAGCTGGGGGAACCCCGATGCTCTTC; CDR3: CASSQAGGTPMLF
D: .; J: TRBJ2-5; size: few; V: TRBV11-3; DNA: TGTGCCAGCAGCTTTCAACCCTGGGAGACCCAGTACTTC; CDR3: CASSFQPWETQYF
D: .; J: TRBJ1-5; size: few; V: TRBV6-5; DNA: TGTGCCAGCAGTTACAGGGAGAGTCAGCCCCAGCATTTT; CDR3: CASSYRESQPQHF
D: .; J: TRBJ1-1; size: .; V: TRBV15; DNA: TGTGCCACCAGCGGCCCCGACAGGCTAGAAGCTTTCTTT; CDR3: CATSGPDRLEAFF
D: .; J: TRBJ2-2; size: .; V: TRBV7-9; DNA: TGTGCCAGCAGCTTTGCCTCCGAGGAGCTGTTTTTT; CDR3: CASSFASEELFF
D: .; J: TRBJ1-5; size: .; V: TRBV2; DNA: TGTGCCAGCAGTGTGTCCACCCATCAGCCCCAGCATTTT; CDR3: CASSVSTHQPQHF
D: .; J: TRBJ2-2; size: few; V: TRBV6-1; DNA: TGTGCCAGCTCCCGGGACGGAGCCACCGGGGAGCTGTTTTTT; CDR3: CASSRDGATGELFF
D: .; J: TRBJ1-2; size: few; V: TRBV13; DNA: TGTGCCAGCAGCTTAGGGTATCATGGCTACACCTTC; CDR3: CASSLGYHGYTF
D: TRBD1; J: TRBJ2-1; size: few; V: TRBV5-1; DNA: TGCGCCAGCAGCGGAGGGACAGGGTACAACAATGAGCAGTTCTTC; CDR3: CASSGGTGYNNEQFF
D: .; J: TRBJ1-2; size: few; V: TRBV12-3/TRBV12-4; DNA: TGTGCCAGCAGTTTCTGGGAAATGAGTATGAACTATGGCTACACCTTC; CDR3: CASSFWEMSMNYGYTF
D: .; J: TRBJ2-6; size: few; V: TRBV10-3; DNA: TGTGCCATCAGGTCGCGAGCCGGGGGCTCTGGGGCCAACGTCCTGACTTTC; CDR3: CAIRSRAGGSGANVLTF
D: .; J: TRBJ2-5; size: .; V: TRBV6-2/TRBV6-3; DNA: TGTGCCAGCACAAACTCCAAGGAGACCCAGTACTTC; CDR3: CASTNSKETQYF
D: TRBD2; J: TRBJ2-3; size: .; V: TRBV7-7; DNA: TGTGCCAGCAGCCGCCGGGCGGGGGGCACAGATACGCAGTATTTT; CDR3: CASSRRAGGTDTQYF
D: .; J: TRBJ1-3; size: .; V: TRBV5-1; DNA: TGCGCCAGCAGCTTGGCAGGGGTGGCCCTCTCTGGAAACACCATATATTTT; CDR3: CASSLAGVALSGNTIYF
D: .; J: TRBJ2-7; size: .; V: TRBV27; DNA: TGTGCCAGCAGTTTAAAGGGGGTAGCGGTTACCTACGAGCAGTACTTC; CDR3: CASSLKGVAVTYEQYF
D: .; J: TRBJ1-2; size: .; V: TRBV12-3/TRBV12-4; DNA: TGTGCCAGCACCTTTCGGCCTAACTATGGCTACACCTTC; CDR3: CASTFRPNYGYTF
D: TRBD1; J: TRBJ2-2; size: .; V: TRBV27; DNA: TGTGCCAGCAGGGGGACAGCGAACACCGGGGAGCTGTTTTTT; CDR3: CASRGTANTGELFF
D: .; J: TRBJ2-5; size: .; V: TRBV20-1; DNA: TGCAGTGCTAGAGCCCCACCCTCAGAGACCCAGTACTTC; CDR3: CSARAPPSETQYF
D: TRBD2; J: TRBJ2-2; size: .; V: TRBV6-6; DNA: TGTGCCAGCGGCGAGCGGGGTATAACCGGGGAGCTGTTTTTT; CDR3: CASGERGITGELFF
D: TRBD1; J: TRBJ1-2; size: few; V: TRBV7-2; DNA: TGTGCCAGCAGCCCGGACAGGGGGCGATTTGGCTACACCTTC; CDR3: CASSPDRGRFGYTF
D: .; J: TRBJ1-5; size: few; V: TRBV12-3/TRBV12-4; DNA: TGTGCCAGCAGATCCAACCTCAGGGGTAGGGTGGGGGTGCAGCATTTT; CDR3: CASRSNLRGRVGVQHF
D: TRBD1; J: TRBJ2-5; size: .; V: TRBV20-1; DNA: TGCAGTGCTCGCCCTACGACAGGGGAAGAGACCCAGTACTTC; CDR3: CSARPTTGEETQYF
D: .; J: TRBJ1-1; size: .; V: TRBV2; DNA: TGTGCCAGCACGGCGGGGGAGAACACTGAAGCTTTCTTT; CDR3: CASTAGENTEAFF
D: TRBD1; J: TRBJ1-2; size: .; V: TRBV18; DNA: TGTGCCAGCTCTCCAGGACAGGGTATAAACTATGGCTACACCTTC; CDR3: CASSPGQGINYGYTF
D: .; J: TRBJ2-6; size: .; V: TRBV20-1; DNA: TGCAGTGTCGGCGGACATGGGGCCAACGTCCTGACTTTC; CDR3: CSVGGHGANVLTF
D: .; J: TRBJ2-7; size: .; V: TRBV5-1; DNA: TGCGCCAGCAGCTTGGAATCAGGGCGGCGCGAGCAGTACTTC; CDR3: CASSLESGRREQYF
D: TRBD1; J: TRBJ1-5; size: few; V: TRBV7-2; DNA: TGTGCCAGCAGCAAGGGACAGGGGGCTAGACAGCCCCAGCATTTT; CDR3: CASSKGQGARQPQHF
D: TRBD2; J: TRBJ2-1; size: few; V: TRBV5-1; DNA: TGCGCCAGCAGCTTGGCCGGGAGGGGACCCTACAATGAGCAGTTCTTC; CDR3: CASSLAGRGPYNEQFF
D: .; J: TRBJ1-5; size: .; V: TRBV28; DNA: TGTGCCAGCAGTTTGCCAGGGATCAATCAGCCCCAGCATTTT; CDR3: CASSLPGINQPQHF
D: TRBD1; J: TRBJ2-1; size: few; V: TRBV12-3/TRBV12-4; DNA: TGTGCCAGCAGTTTAGAGGGGGCGCAGAATGAGCAGTTCTTC; CDR3: CASSLEGAQNEQFF
D: TRBD1; J: TRBJ2-5; size: few; V: TRBV6-5; DNA: TGTGCCAGCAGTTACTCCGGGACAGGGGGCGGGGAGACCCAGTACTTC; CDR3: CASSYSGTGGGETQYF
D: .; J: TRBJ2-5; size: few; V: TRBV7-3; DNA: TGTGCCAGCAGCAGGGACCCTCTTGAGACCCAGTACTTC; CDR3: CASSRDPLETQYF
D: .; J: TRBJ1-1; size: .; V: TRBV25-1; DNA: TGTGCCAGCAGTCCCAGGTCTGGTGAAGCTTTCTTT; CDR3: CASSPRSGEAFF
D: .; J: TRBJ2-7; size: .; V: TRBV3-1; DNA: TGTGCCAGCAGCCAAGCGGGGTTCTCCTACGAGCAGTACTTC; CDR3: CASSQAGFSYEQYF
D: TRBD1; J: TRBJ2-5; size: few; V: TRBV5-1; DNA: TGCGCCAGCAGCCCGACAGGGTTAACGGAGACCCAGTACTTC; CDR3: CASSPTGLTETQYF
D: .; J: TRBJ2-7; size: .; V: TRBV6-1; DNA: TGTGCCAGCAGTCCGCCAGGGCCCTTCGAGCAGTACTTC; CDR3: CASSPPGPFEQYF
D: TRBD1; J: TRBJ2-6; size: many; V: TRBV12-3/TRBV12-4; DNA: TGTGCCTCACACGCGGGACAGGGTTTTTCTGGGGCCAACGTCCTGACTTTC; CDR3: CASHAGQGFSGANVLTF
D: TRBD2; J: TRBJ2-2; size: few; V: TRBV5-1; DNA: TGCGCCAGCAGCATGACTAGCGGGGGAACCGGGGAGCTGTTTTTT; CDR3: CASSMTSGGTGELFF
D: TRBD1; J: TRBJ1-4; size: few; V: TRBV4-3; DNA: TGCGCCAGCAGCGAATCAGGGGGCCGGGATGAAAAACTGTTTTTT; CDR3: CASSESGGRDEKLFF
D: TRBD1; J: TRBJ2-3; size: .; V: TRBV15; DNA: TGTGCCACTAGACAGGGAGTGAGCACAGATACGCAGTATTTT; CDR3: CATRQGVSTDTQYF
D: TRBD1; J: TRBJ1-2; size: .; V: TRBV7-2; DNA: TGTGCCAGCAGCTCTTACAGGGGAACTAACTATGGCTACACCTTC; CDR3: CASSSYRGTNYGYTF
D: .; J: TRBJ2-3; size: .; V: TRBV5-1; DNA: TGCGCCAGCAGCCCCCGGGACGGGGGCACAGATACGCAGTATTTT; CDR3: CASSPRDGGTDTQYF
D: .; J: TRBJ1-1; size: few; V: TRBV28; DNA: TGTGCCAGCAGCCCCCCCACAGGCAATGGGAACACTGAAGCTTTCTTT; CDR3: CASSPPTGNGNTEAFF
D: .; J: TRBJ2-7; size: .; V: TRBV4-1; DNA: TGCGCCAGCAGCCCGCAGGGGGGATATGGCGAGCAGTACTTC; CDR3: CASSPQGGYGEQYF
D: .; J: TRBJ2-5; size: .; V: TRBV7-3; DNA: TGTGCCAGCAGCTTAGTAGGTGGGGGGGCCGAGACCCAGTACTTC; CDR3: CASSLVGGGAETQYF
D: .; J: TRBJ2-2; size: .; V: TRBV12-3/TRBV12-4; DNA: TGTGCCAGCAGTTCGGGTCCGGGGAACACCGGGGAGCTGTTTTTT; CDR3: CASSSGPGNTGELFF
D: TRBD1; J: TRBJ1-1; size: once; V: TRBV7-3; DNA: TGTGCCAGCAGCTTATTAGAACAGGGGGCGAACACTGAAGCTTTCTTT; CDR3: CASSLLEQGANTEAFF